The entry that follows covers one TCR beta chain sequence. Its antigen is unknown. With 6 bases clipped from V and 4 bases from J, the junction kept 4 bases outside the gene matches. The CDR3 has 14 residues. Looked up from germline, CDR1 is MNHEY and CDR2 is SVGAGI. This sample was included in a study of cytomegalovirus exposure and HLA in healthy donors. Study-wide results and caveats: Of the V segments, some could not be distinguished, including TRBV6-2 and TRBV6-3, and were excluded. A previous analysis found most TCR beta V segments productive roughly 87% or roughly 30% of the time. Analyzed later, most CMV-associated TCR beta chains appeared HLA-restricted.

It was with 60 Vbeta and 13 Jbeta primers that the PCR ran. Clones were read by immunoSEQ multiplex PCR, and TCRdb kept only the in-frame ones, dropping some. The sample has over 150,000 clones; approximately 79% are singletons. Sequences were obtained from PBMCs. V and J are TRBV6-5 and TRBJ2-3, with TRBD2 matching over 10 bases. The sequence came from a man in his forties or fifties in good health and CMV-seronegative. The CDR3 loop reads CASSRSGGPDTQYF. Written as DNA, the CDR3 is TGTGCCAGCAGCCGTAGCGGGGGGCCAGATACGCAGTATTTT.